Described below is a single T cell receptor (beta chain) sequence and its context. Its matching antigen is unknown. Germline trimming cut 7 bases from V and 0 bases from J; bases unmatched to any gene: 10. The CDR3 has 16 amino acids. Per germline, CDR1 SGHNT and CDR2 YYREEE (reference sequence). Clones were read by immunoSEQ multiplex PCR, and TCRdb kept only the in-frame ones, dropping some. Here the sample spans 52,000 or so clones, about 81% being singletons. The data were taken from a study of a mutant IDH1 vaccine in newly diagnosed glioma. Study context: Eight vaccinations were given in weeks 1, 3, 5, 7, 11, 15, 19 and 23.

The time point was: week 23, last vaccination. Vaccine doses each comprised 300 ug of mutant IDH1 20-mer peptide, with topical imiquimod. General observations from the study: There were vaccine-induced immune responses in approximately 95% of the patients.

This chain connects TRBV5-4 to TRBJ2-1; TRBD1 aligns across 7 bases. The clonotype was recovered from a woman aged 40-49 years with glioma. Some clones in this sample may be carry-over from other donors' samples. The sequencing used PBMCs, collected from a glioma patient whose treatment included an IDH1 peptide vaccine. CDR3 sequence: CASGLEDRPSYNEQFF. CDR3 coding DNA: TGTGCCAGCGGATTAGAGGACAGGCCCTCCTACAATGAGCAGTTCTTC.